This T cell receptor beta chain was captured in a study of draining lymph node invasion in breast cancer (TCRdb year 2020). Regarding the study in general: In a separate targeted assay, sorted memory regulatory T cells and memory conventional CD4 T cells were compared across breast cancer tissues by bulk TCR-beta CDR3 sequencing. Lymph nodes from five patients were covered by the separate targeted TCR sequencing, and for three of those patients the primary tumors were sequenced as well. Matched non-invaded and tumor-invaded tumor-draining lymph nodes plus the primary tumor were contributed by each patient, with both Treg and Tconv subsets profiled. On the study overall, not on this receptor specifically: Data could not resolve whether Treg conversion occurred in a given organ or whether converted Tregs recirculated between nodes and tumor. In the targeted TCR-seq data, Tregs appeared to be more clonally expanded than Tconvs in all tissues, and lower diversity was found for both subsets in tumor than in lymph nodes. Per tissue, roughly 12-25% of Treg TCRs were found to be shared with Tconvs, and this sharing was interpreted as suggesting peripheral Treg induction. Some of the top 100 tumor clones were detected in invaded and non-invaded nodes, and this detection was taken to suggest recirculation between tumor and draining nodes. Shared TCRs between Treg and Tconv subsets were considered suggestive but not proof of common clonal origin. Tracking the tumor top-100 clones was possible in just a couple of patients.

Inclusive of the bounding cysteine and phenylalanine, the CDR3 is 13 residues long. Only the CDR3 region is kept as DNA, spanning 39 bases read in frame from base 1. The germline V and J ends show losses of 7 bases and 9 bases respectively, and no gene match explains 7 bases of the junction. Looking up the germline V gene (reference sequence) yields CDR1 LNHDA and CDR2 SQIVND. Library prep was done by bulk RNA-seq. Reads for this sample came from an Illumina HiSeq 2500. From the authors' description of their analysis: In the separate targeted TCR-seq dataset, CDR3 sequences were extracted from raw reads and quantified using MiXCR version 2.1.5 with default parameters. The separate targeted TCR-seq dataset defined each TCR-beta clone by its combination of V gene, J gene and CDR3 sequence. For the separate targeted TCR-seq dataset, clones with fewer than three counts were filtered out, after which only the 90% most strongly expressed clones in each sample were kept. In the separate targeted TCR-seq dataset, Treg-Tconv overlap was computed as shared clones divided by total Treg clones per tissue, times 100. TCRdb passed the public sequencing reads through fastp at Q25 and MiXCR, retaining productive beta sequences. Every CDR3 protein is listed once, alongside the most common genes and DNA of its rows. TCRdb, not the original authors, processed these V and J calls. For this sample there are about 1,300 distinct CDR3 sequences; about 60% appear just once. The ten biggest clones cover less than 8.5% of the sample.

Memory conventional CD4 T cells were sorted as CD4+ CD45RA- CD25- cells. T cells were pre-enriched with a Miltenyi Pan T Cell isolation kit before staining and sorting. Primary tumors were characterized by immunohistochemistry for estrogen receptor, progesterone receptor, HER2 and Ki-67. Fresh surgical tissue was processed within a few hours after surgery by being cut into small fragments. Tissue fragments were enzymatically digested with Liberase TL plus DNase for approximately 20 minutes and were then filtered through a 40-micrometer strainer. Sorting used a BD FACS Aria II with roughly 96-99% purity, after DAPI live/dead staining. The sorted cells were lysed in TCL buffer, and a Norgen Single Cell RNA purification kit, including DNase treatment, was used to purify the RNA. In regard to this clonotype: The antigen it recognizes is unknown. No much larger clonotype is one base removed from it; base qualities were not supplied.

The source material was sorted memory CD4+ effector T cells from the tumor. This specimen's cell subset or site label, per the study, means: CD45RA-negative sorted CD4+ T cells (memory Tconv or effector/memory Treg). The chain couples TRBV19 to TRBJ2-1; the junction holds 9 bases that match TRBD2. The source is a female donor with luminal breast cancer. The CDR3 protein sequence reads: CASNSGLAGEQFF. The DNA is as follows: TGTGCCAGTAACTCGGGACTAGCCGGTGAGCAGTTCTTC.